A single sample is the source of the 27 T cell receptor beta chains below, sequenced in a study of T cells after yellow fever vaccination. TCRdb ran MiXCR on the 5' RACE reads and lists one entry per CDR3 protein. The sample shows 350,000 or so distinct CDR3 sequences, 8% to 9.5% of them seen only once. Sequenced material: PBMCs, taken about 41 days after the first yellow fever vaccination. Every receptor here comes from a man between 18 and 35 years old who received the YFV17D yellow fever vaccine.

The chain couples TRBV6-5 to TRBJ2-7; D is uncertain. In germline, CDR1 is MNHEY, CDR2 SVGAGI. The CDR3 spans 16 residues. Trimming took off 0 bases at V and 5 bases at J, with 17 bases between the two ends. The CDR3 nucleotides are TGTGCCAGCAGTTACTCTTTTACAGCTGGTTCAGACGAGCAGTACTTC. Amino acids: CASSYSFTAGSDEQYF.

The chain joins TRBV10-3 to TRBJ1-1, with 7 bases identical to TRBD1. Germline V gene data show CDR1 as ENHRY and CDR2 as SYGVKD. With 6 bases clipped from V and 5 bases from J, the junction kept 6 bases outside the gene matches. This CDR3 region has 13 residues. CDR3 DNA sequence: TGTGCCATCAGCCAAACAGGGGAGACTGAAGCTTTCTTT. Protein: CAISQTGETEAFF.

This chain connects TRBV15 to TRBJ2-1; TRBD1 matches 8 bases. V was pared by 5 bases and J by 3 bases, with 0 bases of the junction left unmatched. This CDR3 region has 13 residues. In germline, CDR1 is LNHNV, CDR2 YYDKDF (reference sequence). CDR3 in amino acids: CATSGTGYNEQFF. The CDR3 DNA is TGTGCCACCAGCGGGACAGGCTACAATGAGCAGTTCTTC.

This clonotype was recorded many times. The rearrangement uses TRBV6-1 and TRBJ2-2; no firm D call. Germline V gives CDR1 MNHNS, CDR2 SASEGT. The CDR3 runs to 15 residues. Trimming took off 6 bases at V and 1 base at J, with 12 bases between the two ends. This CDR3 is CASRVSDGNTGELFF. In DNA, the CDR3 is TGTGCCAGCAGAGTTTCCGACGGGAACACCGGGGAGCTGTTTTTT.

This clonotype was seen a handful of times. V gene TRBV7-9 combines with J gene TRBJ2-1; D call uncertain. The CDR3 has 11 residues. CDR1 and CDR2 (germline): SEHNR, FQNEAQ (reference sequence). V lost 3 bases and J lost 7, with 4 bases in between. The CDR3: CASSFLNEQFF. CDR3 in DNA: TGTGCCAGCAGCTTTCTAAATGAGCAGTTCTTC.

The V gene is TRBV7-2, the J gene TRBJ2-5; weak D call: TRBD2 (6 bases). This CDR3 contains 11 residues. Germline V lookup: CDR1 SGHTA, CDR2 FQGNSA. Trimming removed 10 bases from V and 5 bases from J, with 11 bases in between. CDR3 sequence: CAIWRGETQYF. The CDR3, as DNA: TGTGCCATTTGGAGGGGTGAGACCCAGTACTTC. The variable domain in full, with the rest retrieved from reference TRBV7-2 and TRBJ2-5, is GAGVSQSPSNKVTEKGKDVELRCDPISGHTALYWYRQSLGQGLEFLIYFQGNSAPDKSGLPSDRFSAERTGGSVSTLTIQRTQQEDSAVYLCAIWRGETQYFGPGTRLLVL.

The V and J genes are TRBV5-1 and TRBJ2-1; 10 bases fit TRBD2. With 2 bases clipped from V and 9 bases from J, the junction kept 14 bases outside the gene matches. There are 17 residues in the CDR3. Germline CDR1 SGHRS, CDR2 YFSETQ. CDR3 region: CASSLSDRLAGAGEQFF. The CDR3 nucleotides read TGCGCCAGCAGCTTATCCGACCGGCTAGCGGGGGCAGGTGAGCAGTTCTTC.

This clonotype was seen a few times. V gene TRBV20-1 combines with J gene TRBJ2-1; 12 nucleotides line up with TRBD2. The trim removed 7 bases at V and 4 bases at J, leaving 11 bases unmatched. Per germline, CDR1 DFQATT and CDR2 SNEGSKA (reference sequence). The CDR3 sequence is 16 residues long. The CDR3: CSVPSGGASGYNEQFF. CDR3 bases: TGCAGTGTCCCTAGCGGGGGGGCTTCGGGTTACAATGAGCAGTTCTTC.

This clonotype has more than one count but fewer than ten. This rearrangement joins TRBV4-3 to TRBJ2-3; 7 bases agree with TRBD1. Trimming took 2 bases from V and 1 from J; bases not matched to a gene: 9. Looked up from germline, CDR1 is LGHNA and CDR2 is YSLEER. The CDR3 is made up of 17 amino acids. The CDR3 region is CASSQQSRTGGTDTQYF. CDR3 bases: TGCGCCAGCAGCCAACAATCGCGGACAGGAGGCACAGATACGCAGTATTTT.

In its sample, this clonotype was seen many times. V and J are TRBV29-1 and TRBJ2-7, with a weak D call TRBD1 (6 bases). Germline loops: CDR1 SQVTM, CDR2 ANQGSEA. The CDR3 runs to 13 residues. Trimming took off 0 bases at V and 4 bases at J, with 10 bases between the two ends. The CDR3 region is CSVEDLGQYEQYF. In nucleotides, the CDR3 is TGCAGCGTTGAAGATCTAGGACAGTACGAGCAGTACTTC.

The genes are TRBV7-9 and TRBJ2-5; no firm D call. Deletions cut 2 bases from V and 2 bases from J, with 12 bases between. CDR1 SEHNR and CDR2 FQNEAQ come from the germline V gene (reference sequence). The CDR3 extends over 15 amino acids. CDR3 amino acids: CASSLFSLKQETQYF. The CDR3 DNA reads as TGTGCCAGCAGCTTATTTTCACTGAAACAAGAGACCCAGTACTTC.

V usage is TRBV7-2 and J usage is TRBJ1-2, with D hard to call. V was shortened by 0 bases and J by 8 bases, with 13 bases between the two germline ends. The CDR3 runs 14 residues. Germline V gives CDR1 SGHTA, CDR2 FQGNSA. The CDR3, as DNA: TGTGCCAGCAGCTTAGCGGACCGGACCGGCGGCTACACCTTC. Translating gives CASSLADRTGGYTF.

The CDR3 sequence: CASSSQGRPEDEQFF. The CDR3 nucleotides are TGTGCCAGCAGCTCCCAGGGACGTCCGGAGGATGAGCAGTTCTTC. The V and J genes are TRBV5-5 and TRBJ2-1; D may be TRBD1 or TRBD2 (5 bases each). This CDR3 region has 15 residues. Germline V gene sequence: CDR1 SGHKS, CDR2 YYEKEE (reference sequence). Between the trimmed V and J ends, which lost 3 bases and 8 bases, there was a span of 18 bases.

J is TRBJ2-3 and V is TRBV9; D is undetermined. Germline V gene lookup returns CDR1 SGDLS and CDR2 YYNGEE. The CDR3 spans 14 residues. Trimming took off 3 bases at V and 0 bases at J, with 8 bases between the two ends. DNA for the CDR3: TGTGCCAGCAGCGCTCTAACTAGCACAGATACGCAGTATTTT. As protein: CASSALTSTDTQYF. Complete variable domain (other parts from reference TRBV9 and TRBJ2-3): DSGVTQTPKHLITATGQRVTLRCSPRSGDLSVYWYQQSLDQGLQFLIQYYNGEERAKGNILERFSAQQFPDLHSELNLSSLELGDSALYFCASSALTSTDTQYFGPGTRLTVL.

This clonotype was seen a few times. The chain uses TRBV7-2 and TRBJ2-1; a possible D gene is TRBD2 (7 bases). The CDR3 runs to 14 residues. V was cut by 8 bases and J by 8 bases, with 19 bases left in between. Germline-derived CDR1 and CDR2 are SGHTA and FQGNSA. The CDR3 spells CASGGGLGGDEQFF. DNA of the CDR3: TGTGCCAGCGGGGGGGGTTTAGGGGGAGATGAGCAGTTCTTC.

This sequence joins TRBV7-2 and TRBJ2-5; D remains ambiguous. The CDR3 is 13 amino acids. Germline CDR1 reads SGHTA; CDR2 reads FQGNSA. Trimming removed 4 bases from V and 5 bases from J, with 11 bases in between. CDR3 bases: TGTGCCAGCAGCTCTCCGCTACAGGAGACCCAGTACTTC. Translation: CASSSPLQETQYF.

The chain recombines TRBV23-1 with TRBJ1-1, with D possibly being TRBD1 (5 bases). TRBV23-1 is reported as an ORF; its role is uncertain. The ends were cut back, 11 bases at V and 2 bases at J, with 24 bases in the middle. CDR3 length equals 16 residues. DNA for the CDR3: TGCGCCCCAGTCGGCGCAGGGCCAATCCGTAACACTGAAGCTTTCTTT. This sequence encodes CAPVGAGPIRNTEAFF.

This clonotype was picked up a small number of times. The CDR3 nucleotides read TGTGCCACCAGCAGAGTGGGTGAGCAGTTCTTC. Its protein is CATSRVGEQFF. The rearrangement joins TRBV15 to TRBJ2-1; D gene uncertain. Germline V CDR1 and CDR2: LNHNV, YYDKDF (reference sequence). V lost 1 base and J lost 9, with 4 bases in between. The CDR3 sequence is 11 residues long.

The chain links TRBV7-9 to TRBJ1-4; possibly TRBD1 for D (5 bases). From germline, CDR1 is SEHNR and CDR2 FQNEAQ (reference sequence). This CDR3 region has 13 residues. Trimming removed 5 bases from V and 10 bases from J, with 14 bases in between. The CDR3 loop is CASSEGQWGKLFF. Written as DNA, the CDR3 is TGTGCCAGCAGCGAGGGGCAGTGGGGAAAACTGTTTTTT.

This clonotype was seen only a few times. The rearrangement uses TRBV7-2 and TRBJ1-1, with D unclear. Per germline, CDR1 SGHTA and CDR2 FQGNSA. Trimming took 5 bases from V and 1 from J, leaving 11 bases between them. The CDR3 loop spans 14 amino acids. CDR3 residues: CASSPGRRNTEAFF. The CDR3 DNA reads TGTGCCAGCAGCCCTGGACGGAGGAACACTGAAGCTTTCTTT.

This clonotype was detected only a few times. The chain combines TRBV4-1 with TRBJ2-4, with 11 bases aligning to TRBD1. The germline V gene encodes CDR1 MGHRA and CDR2 YSYEKL. This CDR3 is built from 17 residues. Unmatched junction bases numbered 8, after V lost 0 bases and J lost 7 bases. The DNA of the CDR3 is TGCGCCAGCAGCCAAGACCTCCGGACAGGGGGCTTTAACATTCAGTACTTC. Protein product: CASSQDLRTGGFNIQYF.

This clonotype was counted a few times. The J gene is TRBJ2-7, the V gene TRBV7-2; 7 bases line up with TRBD1. V was clipped by 6 bases and J by 5 bases; unmatched bases: 10. This CDR3 is 14 amino acids long. Germline assignment: CDR1 SGHTA and CDR2 FQGNSA. CDR3 region: CASRTTDRDDEQYF. The CDR3 bases are TGTGCCAGCAGGACAACCGACAGGGATGACGAGCAGTACTTC.

This clonotype showed up just a few times. The chain recombines TRBV28 with TRBJ2-4; TRBD1 matches 8 bases. The germline CDR1 and CDR2 sequences are MDHEN and SYDVKM. This CDR3 spans 15 amino acids. V trimming: 3 bases; J trimming: 1 base; junction bases outside the gene matches: 2. CDR3 bases: TGTGCCAGCAGTTTTCAGGGGGCGGCCAAAAACATTCAGTACTTC. Its translation: CASSFQGAAKNIQYF.

This clonotype was counted between two and nine times. This chain links TRBV4-1 with TRBJ1-2; TRBD1 aligns across 9 bases. J lost 5 bases, V lost 4 bases, and 8 bases had no gene match. Per the germline V gene, CDR1 is MGHRA and CDR2 is YSYEKL. This CDR3 contains 15 residues. In DNA, the CDR3 is TGCGCCAGCAGCCTCCTTGGACAGGGGCTATATGGCTACACCTTC. It encodes CASSLLGQGLYGYTF.

V usage is TRBV29-1 and J usage is TRBJ2-7, with TRBD2 identical over 7 bases. CDR3 length: 14 amino acids. CDR1 SQVTM and CDR2 ANQGSEA come from the germline V gene. V shed 3 bases, J shed 2 bases, and the junction held 7 bases outside the gene matches. DNA of the CDR3: TGCAGCGTTGAGCAGCGGGGACTAACCTACGAGCAGTACTTC. Amino acid sequence: CSVEQRGLTYEQYF.

The chain has TRBV11-2 and TRBJ1-4; D unclear. Germline CDR1 SGHAT, CDR2 FQNNGV. The CDR3 is made up of 14 amino acids. V shed 5 bases and J shed 4 bases, with 11 bases lying between them. In DNA form, the CDR3 reads TGTGCCAGCAGCGGGTGGGGTGGTAATGAAAAACTGTTTTTT. This sequence encodes CASSGWGGNEKLFF.

This clonotype was detected a few times. The chain links TRBV6-1 to TRBJ2-3; 10 bases are shared with TRBD2. The CDR3 is made up of 15 amino acids. The V segment lost 4 bases and the J segment 4 bases; nucleotides outside the gene matches: 5. Germline loops: CDR1 MNHNS, CDR2 SASEGT. In DNA form, the CDR3 reads TGTGCCAGCAGTGCAAGCGGGGGGGCCTCAGATACGCAGTATTTT. Protein product: CASSASGGASDTQYF.